The source of this TCR beta chain is a study of OX40 agonist ivuxolimab in advanced cancers. The CDR3 covers 14 residues. V lost 2 bases and J 5 bases, leaving 9 bases between the germline ends. Germline V gene sequence: CDR1 MNHNY, CDR2 SVGAGI (reference sequence). This table comes from immunoSEQ multiplex PCR, and its TCRdb copy is limited to in-frame clones, with some not included. The table lists approximately 72,000 clones, roughly 84% of them singletons. This sequence originates from an adult with an advanced solid tumor such as melanoma, head and neck, liver or kidney cancer. The chain links TRBV6-6 to TRBJ2-2; unclear D gene. This material consisted of CD4+ or CD8+ T cells sorted from blood, taken in a trial of the OX40 agonist ivuxolimab. CDR3 in DNA: TGTGCCAGCAGTTACCAGGCCCTGACCGGGGAGCTGTTTTTT. It yields the protein CASSYQALTGELFF.